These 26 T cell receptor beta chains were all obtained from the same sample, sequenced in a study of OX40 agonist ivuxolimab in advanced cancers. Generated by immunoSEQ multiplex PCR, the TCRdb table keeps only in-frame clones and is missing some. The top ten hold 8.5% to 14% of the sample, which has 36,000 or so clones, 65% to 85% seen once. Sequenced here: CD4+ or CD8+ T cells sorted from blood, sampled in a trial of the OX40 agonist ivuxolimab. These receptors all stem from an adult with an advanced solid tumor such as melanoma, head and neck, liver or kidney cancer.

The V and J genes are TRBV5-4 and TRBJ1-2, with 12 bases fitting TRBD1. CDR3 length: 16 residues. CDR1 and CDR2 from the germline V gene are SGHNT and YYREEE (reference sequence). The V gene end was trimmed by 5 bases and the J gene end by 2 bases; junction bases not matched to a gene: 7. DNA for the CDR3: TGTGCCAGCAGTCTGGGACAGGGGGCGACCAACTATGGCTACACCTTC. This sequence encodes CASSLGQGATNYGYTF. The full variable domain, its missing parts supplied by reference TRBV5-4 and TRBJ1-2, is ETGVTQSPTHLIKTRGQQVTLRCSSQSGHNTVSWYQQALGQGPQFIFQYYREEENGRGNFPPRFSGLQFPNYSSELNVNALELDDSALYLCASSLGQGATNYGYTFGSGTRLTVV.

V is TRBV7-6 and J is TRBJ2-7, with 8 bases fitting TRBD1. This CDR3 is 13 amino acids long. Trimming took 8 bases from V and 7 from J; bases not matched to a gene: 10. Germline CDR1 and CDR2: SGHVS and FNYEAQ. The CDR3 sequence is CASGGGQGREQYF. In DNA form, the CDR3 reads TGTGCCAGCGGCGGCGGACAGGGAAGGGAGCAGTACTTC. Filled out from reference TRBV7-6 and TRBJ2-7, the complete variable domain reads GAGVSQSPRYKVTKRGQDVALRCDPISGHVSLYWYRQALGQGPEFLTYFNYEAQQDKSGLPNDRFSAERPEGSISTLTIQRTEQRDSAMYRCASGGGQGREQYFGPGTRLTVT.

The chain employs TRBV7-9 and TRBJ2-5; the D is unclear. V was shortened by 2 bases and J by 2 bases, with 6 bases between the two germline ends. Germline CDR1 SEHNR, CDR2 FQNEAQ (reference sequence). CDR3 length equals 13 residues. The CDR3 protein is CASSLSEQETQYF. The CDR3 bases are TGTGCCAGCAGCTTATCTGAGCAAGAGACCCAGTACTTC.

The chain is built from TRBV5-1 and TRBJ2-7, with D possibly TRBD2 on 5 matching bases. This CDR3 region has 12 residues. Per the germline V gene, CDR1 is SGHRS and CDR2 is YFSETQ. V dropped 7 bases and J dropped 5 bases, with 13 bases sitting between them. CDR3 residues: CASQSGGDEQYF. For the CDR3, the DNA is TGCGCCAGCCAATCCGGAGGAGACGAGCAGTACTTC. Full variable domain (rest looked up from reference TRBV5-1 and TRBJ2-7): KAGVTQTPRYLIKTRGQQVTLSCSPISGHRSVSWYQQTPGQGLQFLFEYFSETQRNKGNFPGRFSGRQFSNSRSEMNVSTLELGDSALYLCASQSGGDEQYFGPGTRLTVT.

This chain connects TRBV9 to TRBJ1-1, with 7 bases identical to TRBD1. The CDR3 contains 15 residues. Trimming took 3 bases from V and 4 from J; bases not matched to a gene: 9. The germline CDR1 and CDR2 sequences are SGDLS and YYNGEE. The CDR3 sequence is CASSEVQGSRTEAFF. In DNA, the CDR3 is TGTGCCAGCAGCGAAGTACAGGGGTCGCGCACTGAAGCTTTCTTT.

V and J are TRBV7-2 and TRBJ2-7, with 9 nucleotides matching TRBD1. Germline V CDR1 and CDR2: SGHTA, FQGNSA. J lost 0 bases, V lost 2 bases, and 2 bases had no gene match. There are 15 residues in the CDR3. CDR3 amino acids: CASSLSTGGSYEQYF. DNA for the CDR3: TGTGCCAGCAGCTTATCGACAGGGGGCTCCTACGAGCAGTACTTC.

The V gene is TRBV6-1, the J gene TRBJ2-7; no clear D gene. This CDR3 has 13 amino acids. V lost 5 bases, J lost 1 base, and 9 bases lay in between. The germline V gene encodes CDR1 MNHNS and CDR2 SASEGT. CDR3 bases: TGTGCCAGCAGTCCAAGAGGTTCCTACGAGCAGTACTTC. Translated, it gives CASSPRGSYEQYF.

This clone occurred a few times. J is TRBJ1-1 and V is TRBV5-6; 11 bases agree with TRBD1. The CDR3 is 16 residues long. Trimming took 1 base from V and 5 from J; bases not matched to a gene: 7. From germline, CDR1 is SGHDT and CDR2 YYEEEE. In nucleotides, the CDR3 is TGTGCCAGCAGCTTGACAATTGGACAGGGGGCGACTGAAGCTTTCTTT. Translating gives CASSLTIGQGATEAFF.

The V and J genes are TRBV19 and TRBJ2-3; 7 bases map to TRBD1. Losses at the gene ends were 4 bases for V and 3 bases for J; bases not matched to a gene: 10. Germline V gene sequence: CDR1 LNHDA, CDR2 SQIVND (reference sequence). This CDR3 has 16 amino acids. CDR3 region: CASSRRTRGLTDTQYF. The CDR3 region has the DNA TGTGCCAGTAGTAGACGGACAAGGGGGCTAACAGATACGCAGTATTTT.

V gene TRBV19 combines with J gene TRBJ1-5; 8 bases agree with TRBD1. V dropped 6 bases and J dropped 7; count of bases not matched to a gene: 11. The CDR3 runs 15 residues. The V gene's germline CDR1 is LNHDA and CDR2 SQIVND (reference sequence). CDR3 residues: CASSFLTGGVQPQHF. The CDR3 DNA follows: TGTGCCAGTAGCTTCCTAACAGGGGGAGTCCAGCCCCAGCATTTT.

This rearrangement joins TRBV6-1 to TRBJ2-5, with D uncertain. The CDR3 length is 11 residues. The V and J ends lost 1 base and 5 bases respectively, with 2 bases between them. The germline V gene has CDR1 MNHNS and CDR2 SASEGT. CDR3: CASSEGETQYF. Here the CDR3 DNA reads TGTGCCAGCAGTGAAGGGGAGACCCAGTACTTC.

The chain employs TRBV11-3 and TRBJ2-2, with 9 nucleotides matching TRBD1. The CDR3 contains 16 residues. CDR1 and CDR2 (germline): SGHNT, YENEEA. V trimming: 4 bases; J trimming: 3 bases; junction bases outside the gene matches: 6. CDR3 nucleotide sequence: TGTGCCAGCAGCTCACAGGGGGCATCGTACACCGGGGAGCTGTTTTTT. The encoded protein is CASSSQGASYTGELFF.

The CDR3 loop is CASGLASPGLEPETQYF. The CDR3, as DNA: TGTGCTAGTGGTTTGGCATCCCCGGGACTAGAGCCAGAGACCCAGTACTTC. The chain recombines TRBV12-5 with TRBJ2-5, with 8 bases fitting TRBD2. The CDR3 runs 17 residues. Germline trimming cut 1 base from V and 4 bases from J; bases unmatched to any gene: 11. CDR1 and CDR2 (germline): LGHNT, FRNRAP.

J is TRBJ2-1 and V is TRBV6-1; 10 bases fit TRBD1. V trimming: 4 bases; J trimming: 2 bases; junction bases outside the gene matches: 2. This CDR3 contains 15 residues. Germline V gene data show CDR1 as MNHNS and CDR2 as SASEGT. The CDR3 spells CASSGGQGPYNEQFF. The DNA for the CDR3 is TGTGCCAGCAGTGGGGGACAGGGGCCCTACAATGAGCAGTTCTTC.

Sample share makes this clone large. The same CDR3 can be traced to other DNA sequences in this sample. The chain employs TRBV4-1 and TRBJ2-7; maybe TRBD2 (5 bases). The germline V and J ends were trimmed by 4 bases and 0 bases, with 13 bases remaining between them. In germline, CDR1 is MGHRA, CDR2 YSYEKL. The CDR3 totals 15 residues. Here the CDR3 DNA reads TGCGCCAGCAGCCCTGTGGAGGAAAGCTCCTACGAGCAGTACTTC. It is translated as CASSPVEESSYEQYF.

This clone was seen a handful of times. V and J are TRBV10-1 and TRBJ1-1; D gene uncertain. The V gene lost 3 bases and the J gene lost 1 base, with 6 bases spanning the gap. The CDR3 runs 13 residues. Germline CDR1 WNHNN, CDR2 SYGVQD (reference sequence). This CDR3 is CASSDQQNTEAFF. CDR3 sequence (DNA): TGCGCCAGCAGTGACCAGCAGAACACTGAAGCTTTCTTT.

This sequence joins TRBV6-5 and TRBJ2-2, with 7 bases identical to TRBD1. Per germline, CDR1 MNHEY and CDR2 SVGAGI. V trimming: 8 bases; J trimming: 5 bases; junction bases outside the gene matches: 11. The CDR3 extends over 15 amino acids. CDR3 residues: CASLPSTGWTGELFF. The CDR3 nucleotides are TGTGCCAGCCTTCCCTCGACAGGGTGGACCGGGGAGCTGTTTTTT.

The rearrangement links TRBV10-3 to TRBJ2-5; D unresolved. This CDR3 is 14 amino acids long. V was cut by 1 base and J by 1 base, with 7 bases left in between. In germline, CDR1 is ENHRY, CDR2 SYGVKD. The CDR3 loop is CAISEWQSQETQYF. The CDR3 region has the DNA TGTGCCATCAGTGAGTGGCAGAGCCAAGAGACCCAGTACTTC.

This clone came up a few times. The DNA for the CDR3 is TGTGCCAGCAGCCAAAGTGGCAGGGCGAGCAATCAGCCCCAGCATTTT. It is translated as CASSQSGRASNQPQHF. The rearrangement links TRBV4-2 to TRBJ1-5, with a tentative D call TRBD1 (5 bases). The CDR3 has 16 residues. V lost 2 bases and J lost 1, with 12 bases in between. Germline V gene sequence: CDR1 LGHNA, CDR2 YNFKEQ.

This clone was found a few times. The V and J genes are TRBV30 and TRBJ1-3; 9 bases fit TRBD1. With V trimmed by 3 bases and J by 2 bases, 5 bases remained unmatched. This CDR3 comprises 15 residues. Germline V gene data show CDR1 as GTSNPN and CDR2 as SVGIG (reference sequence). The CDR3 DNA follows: TGTGCCTGGAGGCCGGGACAGGGAGCTGGAAACACCATATATTTT. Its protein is CAWRPGQGAGNTIYF. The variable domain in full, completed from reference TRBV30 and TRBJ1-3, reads SQTIHQWPATLVQPVGSPLSLECTVEGTSNPNLYWYRQAAGRGLQLLFYSVGIGQISSEVPQNLSASRPQDRQFILSSKKLLLSDSGFYLCAWRPGQGAGNTIYFGEGSWLTVV.

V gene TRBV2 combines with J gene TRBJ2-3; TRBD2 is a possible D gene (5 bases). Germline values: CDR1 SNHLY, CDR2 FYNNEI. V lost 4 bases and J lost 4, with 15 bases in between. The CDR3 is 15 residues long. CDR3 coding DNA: TGTGCCAGCAGTGTGTATGGGTTTAGCGCAGATACGCAGTATTTT. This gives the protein CASSVYGFSADTQYF. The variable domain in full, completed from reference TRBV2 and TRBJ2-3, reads EPEVTQTPSHQVTQMGQEVILRCVPISNHLYFYWYRQILGQKVEFLVSFYNNEISEKSEIFDDQFSVERPDGSNFTLKIRSTKLEDSAMYFCASSVYGFSADTQYFGPGTRLTVL.

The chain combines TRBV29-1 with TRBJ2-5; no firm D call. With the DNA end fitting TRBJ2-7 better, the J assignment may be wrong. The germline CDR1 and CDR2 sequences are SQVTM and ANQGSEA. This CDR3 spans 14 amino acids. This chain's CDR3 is CSVEDQGETYEQYF. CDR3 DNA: TGCAGCGTTGAAGATCAAGGAGAAACCTACGAGCAGTACTTC.

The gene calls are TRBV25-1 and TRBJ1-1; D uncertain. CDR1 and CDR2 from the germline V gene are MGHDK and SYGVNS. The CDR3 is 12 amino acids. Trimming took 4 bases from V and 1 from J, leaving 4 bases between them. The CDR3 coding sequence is TGTGCCAGCAGTGTCCAGAACACTGAAGCTTTCTTT. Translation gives CASSVQNTEAFF. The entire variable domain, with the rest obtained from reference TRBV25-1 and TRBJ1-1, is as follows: EADIYQTPRYLVIGTGKKITLECSQTMGHDKMYWYQQDPGMELHLIHYSYGVNSTEKGDLSSESTVSRIRTEHFPLTLESARPSHTSQYLCASSVQNTEAFFGQGTRLTVV.

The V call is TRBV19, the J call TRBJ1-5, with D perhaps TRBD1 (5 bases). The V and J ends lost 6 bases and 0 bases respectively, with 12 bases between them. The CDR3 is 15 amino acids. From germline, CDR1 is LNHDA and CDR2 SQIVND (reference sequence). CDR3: CASSKGRNSNQPQHF. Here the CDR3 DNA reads TGTGCCAGTAGCAAGGGACGGAATAGCAATCAGCCCCAGCATTTT.

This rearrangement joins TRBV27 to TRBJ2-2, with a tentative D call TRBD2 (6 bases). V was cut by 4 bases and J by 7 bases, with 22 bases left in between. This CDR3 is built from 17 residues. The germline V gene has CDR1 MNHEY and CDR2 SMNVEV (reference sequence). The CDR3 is CASSSAGTPEYGGELFF. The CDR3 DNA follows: TGTGCCAGCAGTTCGGCCGGGACTCCTGAATACGGCGGGGAGCTGTTTTTT.

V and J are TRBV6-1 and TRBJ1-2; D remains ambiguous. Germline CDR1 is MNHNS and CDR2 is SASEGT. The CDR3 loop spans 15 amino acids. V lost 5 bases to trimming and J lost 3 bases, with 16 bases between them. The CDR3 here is CASSPLSGGDYGYTF. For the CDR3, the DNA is TGTGCCAGCAGTCCCCTAAGCGGAGGTGACTATGGCTACACCTTC.